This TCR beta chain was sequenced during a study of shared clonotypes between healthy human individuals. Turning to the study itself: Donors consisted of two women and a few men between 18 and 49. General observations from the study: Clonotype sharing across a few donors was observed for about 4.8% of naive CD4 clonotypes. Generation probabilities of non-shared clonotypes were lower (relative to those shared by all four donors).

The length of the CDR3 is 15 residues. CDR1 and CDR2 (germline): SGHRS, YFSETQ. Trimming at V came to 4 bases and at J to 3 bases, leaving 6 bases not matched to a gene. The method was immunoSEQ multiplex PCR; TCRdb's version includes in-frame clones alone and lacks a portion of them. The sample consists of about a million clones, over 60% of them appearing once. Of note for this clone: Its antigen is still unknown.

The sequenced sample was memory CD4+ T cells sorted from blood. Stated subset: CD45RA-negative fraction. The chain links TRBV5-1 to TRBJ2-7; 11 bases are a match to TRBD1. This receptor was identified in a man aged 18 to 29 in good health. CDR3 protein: CASSISGTGGYEQYF. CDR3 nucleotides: TGCGCCAGCAGCATCTCAGGGACAGGGGGCTACGAGCAGTACTTC. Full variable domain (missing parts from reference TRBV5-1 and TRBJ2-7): KAGVTQTPRYLIKTRGQQVTLSCSPISGHRSVSWYQQTPGQGLQFLFEYFSETQRNKGNFPGRFSGRQFSNSRSEMNVSTLELGDSALYLCASSISGTGGYEQYFGPGTRLTVT.